This T cell receptor (beta chain) originates from a study of blood T cell repertoires in COVID-19. The CDR3 length is 16 residues. The germline V gene has CDR1 LGHNA and CDR2 YNFKEQ. Trimming shortened V by 0 bases and J by 9 bases, and 18 bases separated the two germline ends. Per the original data handling: For nucleated cells, counts were estimated from reference gene primer amplification. Only in-frame clones appear in the TCRdb table, and some are missing; sequencing was by immunoSEQ multiplex PCR. The DNA was the basis for D and trimming; V, J and clone size are from that table. The sample lists hundreds of thousands of clones; more than 85% were seen once.

The rearrangement links TRBV4-2 to TRBJ2-1; a possible D gene is TRBD2 (6 bases). This receptor was identified in a man aged 55 to 70 with COVID-19, enrolled during active disease. Sequenced sample: peripheral blood. CDR3 loop: CASSQEASAKGFEQFF. CDR3 bases: TGTGCCAGCAGCCAAGAGGCTAGCGCCAAGGGTTTTGAGCAGTTCTTC.